The T cell receptor (beta chain) under discussion was sequenced for a study of response to subunit inactivated influenza vaccine. Findings and caveats of the study: The study's authors posited that every seasonal influenza vaccination enlists few new T cells.

On this clonotype: As yet, its antigen is unknown.

MiXCR, run by TCRdb on the RT-PCR reads, gives a single entry per CDR3 protein. Of more than 250,000 distinct CDR3 sequences detected, just over 20% appear once; the ten largest clones hold about 9.4%. The source was PBMCs from blood, collected around 22 months after vaccination. The TCR originated in a man aged 50-75 years who received an inactivated influenza vaccine.

The CDR3 here is CASSLLLGLNTEAFF. CDR3 coding DNA: TGTGCCAGCAGCCTCCTGCTGGGCCTAAACACTGAAGCTTTCTTT. V gene TRBV2 combines with J gene TRBJ1-1; no reliable D call. V lost 6 bases, J lost 2 bases, and 16 bases lay in between. From germline, CDR1 is SNHLY and CDR2 FYNNEI. There are 15 residues in the CDR3. Full variable domain (remainder filled in from reference TRBV2 and TRBJ1-1): EPEVTQTPSHQVTQMGQEVILRCVPISNHLYFYWYRQILGQKVEFLVSFYNNEISEKSEIFDDQFSVERPDGSNFTLKIRSTKLEDSAMYFCASSLLLGLNTEAFFGQGTRLTVV.